One and the same sample provided the 18 T cell receptor beta chains below, sequenced in a study of beta chain features in type 1 diabetes (dated by TCRdb to the late 2010s). The library relied on the immunoSEQ multiplex PCR assay. All of the isolated RNA was reverse transcribed with the High Capacity cDNA Reverse Transcription Kit, so expressed TCRB transcripts were sequenced. TCRdb took this table from immuneACCESS and kept in-frame rearrangements with V and J called. Such tables lack part of the clones; where checked against another copy, unresolved V genes explain under half of the gap, and the rest is unexplained. The sample has fewer than 65,000 clones on record, around three fifths of them singletons. The ten largest account for 2% to 2.5% of the sample. Sequencing used Tregs from blood. Interpreted using the paper, the cell subset or site label stands for: regulatory CD4+ T cells. Source of these receptors: a young woman in good health.

This chain joins TRBV6-5 and TRBJ2-2; 7 bases align to TRBD2. Per the germline V gene, CDR1 is MNHEY and CDR2 is SVGAGI. V shed 8 bases, J shed 5 bases, and the junction held 2 bases outside the gene matches. This CDR3 contains 12 residues. The CDR3 here is CASARGTGELFF. The CDR3 DNA reads TGTGCCAGCGCGCGGGGGACCGGGGAGCTGTTTTTT.

Points on this clone: A junction boundary mismatches the germline segment, possibly from a read error. The chain is built from TRBV7-2 and TRBJ2-3; TRBD2 aligns across 9 bases. The CDR3 length is 17 residues. Germline V CDR1 and CDR2: SGHTA, FQGNSA. CDR3 in DNA: TGCGCCAGCAGCCCTAAATGGGTAGCGGGGGTAAAGGATACGCAGTATTTT. Amino acid sequence: CASSPKWVAGVKDTQYF.

CDR3 DNA sequence: TGTGCCAGCCGACTAGCGGGTTTCGGGGAGCTGTTTTTT. Amino acids: CASRLAGFGELFF. The chain uses TRBV6-5 and TRBJ2-2; 10 nucleotides align to TRBD2. The CDR3 sequence is 13 residues long. Trimming took 8 bases from V and 7 from J; bases not matched to a gene: 4. CDR1 and CDR2 from the germline V gene are MNHEY and SVGAGI.

V is TRBV5-1 and J is TRBJ1-1; no definite D call. Germline V gene lookup returns CDR1 SGHRS and CDR2 YFSETQ. The V gene lost 4 bases and the J gene lost 5 bases, with 12 bases spanning the gap. CDR3 length equals 13 residues. The CDR3 reads CASSALFGTEAFF. The CDR3, as DNA: TGCGCCAGCAGCGCGCTGTTCGGGACTGAAGCTTTCTTT.

Within the sample, this clone is large. The chain couples TRBV7-9 to TRBJ2-5; maybe TRBD2 (5 bases). The CDR3 covers 14 residues. CDR1 is SEHNR and CDR2 is FQNEAQ in the germline V gene (reference sequence). V lost 2 bases and J lost 5, with 12 bases in between. The CDR3 DNA reads TGTGCCAGCAGCTTAAGACGGGATGGGGAGACCCAGTACTTC. It encodes CASSLRRDGETQYF. Supplemented by reference TRBV7-9 and TRBJ2-5, the full variable domain reads DTGVSQNPRHKITKRGQNVTFRCDPISEHNRLYWYRQTLGQGPEFLTYFQNEAQLEKSRLLSDRFSAERPKGSFSTLEIQRTEQGDSAMYLCASSLRRDGETQYFGPGTRLLVL.

The chain recombines TRBV11-2 with TRBJ2-5; D is possibly TRBD2 (6 bases). Per the germline V gene, CDR1 is SGHAT and CDR2 is FQNNGV. The V and J ends lost 6 bases and 4 bases respectively, with 21 bases between them. The CDR3 covers 16 residues. The CDR3 region is CASSPPWGVGGETQYF. The CDR3 bases are TGTGCCAGCAGTCCTCCCTGGGGGGTCGGAGGAGAGACCCAGTACTTC.

This clone has only a few counts. The rearrangement links TRBV28 to TRBJ2-5; 7 bases align to TRBD1. Trimming at V came to 9 bases and at J to 0 bases, leaving 10 bases not matched to a gene. CDR3 length: 15 residues. Germline CDR1 and CDR2: MDHEN and SYDVKM. CDR3 in amino acids: CASYPRDSNQETQYF. CDR3 coding DNA: TGTGCCAGTTACCCTCGGGACAGCAACCAAGAGACCCAGTACTTC. Full variable domain (remainder filled in from reference TRBV28 and TRBJ2-5): DVKVTQSSRYLVKRTGEKVFLECVQDMDHENMFWYRQDPGLGLRLIYFSYDVKMKEKGDIPEGYSVSREKKERFSLILESASTNQTSMYLCASYPRDSNQETQYFGPGTRLLVL.

The gene calls are TRBV6-5 and TRBJ2-3; TRBD1 aligns across 9 bases. Germline-derived CDR1 and CDR2 are MNHEY and SVGAGI. V shed 2 bases and J 6 bases; nucleotides not matched to a gene: 9. The CDR3 length is 16 residues. The CDR3 DNA sequence: TGTGCCAGCAGTTACCCCGCTAGGACAGGGGCGGATACGCAGTATTTT. Its translation: CASSYPARTGADTQYF.

This clone was recorded once. The chain employs TRBV5-4 and TRBJ2-7; possible D gene TRBD1, 5 bases. The CDR3 spans 14 residues. Germline lookup yields CDR1 SGHNT and CDR2 YYREEE (reference sequence). The V end lost 2 bases, the J end lost 6 bases, and 15 bases lay between the germline ends. The CDR3 loop is CASSLGAWGSEQYF. The DNA of the CDR3 is TGTGCCAGCAGCTTAGGGGCTTGGGGATCCGAGCAGTACTTC.

This clone has only a few counts. J is TRBJ2-1 and V is TRBV6-5, with 10 positions matching TRBD1. Losses at the gene ends were 3 bases for V and 3 bases for J; bases not matched to a gene: 2. The CDR3 contains 15 residues. Germline assignment: CDR1 MNHEY and CDR2 SVGAGI. The CDR3: CASSYRTGGYNEQFF. In DNA form, the CDR3 reads TGTGCCAGCAGTTATCGGACAGGGGGCTACAATGAGCAGTTCTTC.

V gene TRBV7-2 combines with J gene TRBJ2-6; TRBD2 might be the D (6 bases). CDR1 is SGHTA, CDR2 FQGNSA, per germline. Trimming pared 8 bases from V and 3 bases from J, leaving 11 bases between. This CDR3 is built from 14 residues. The CDR3 DNA reads TGTGCCAGCGGCGGGGCTTATGGGGCCAACGTCCTGACTTTC. The encoded protein is CASGGAYGANVLTF.

The chain recombines TRBV5-1 with TRBJ2-1; TRBD2 matches 9 bases. The V and J ends lost 1 base and 0 bases, in that order; junction bases with no gene match: 14. Germline CDR1 and CDR2: SGHRS and YFSETQ. The CDR3 totals 20 residues. CDR3 residues: CASSLYFSGGPTRSYNEQFF. Written as DNA, the CDR3 is TGCGCCAGCAGCTTGTATTTTAGCGGGGGCCCTACTCGCTCCTACAATGAGCAGTTCTTC. The full variable domain, with the rest looked up from reference TRBV5-1 and TRBJ2-1, is KAGVTQTPRYLIKTRGQQVTLSCSPISGHRSVSWYQQTPGQGLQFLFEYFSETQRNKGNFPGRFSGRQFSNSRSEMNVSTLELGDSALYLCASSLYFSGGPTRSYNEQFFGPGTRLTVL.

The chain combines TRBV7-8 with TRBJ1-2; no reliable D call. The CDR3 consists of 13 residues. CDR1 SGHVS and CDR2 FQNEAQ come from the germline V gene. The V gene lost 4 bases and the J gene lost 8 bases, with 14 bases spanning the gap. The CDR3 here is CASSSDLLGGYTF. The CDR3, as DNA: TGTGCCAGCAGCTCTGATCTACTAGGGGGCTACACCTTC.

This clone was observed a handful of times. The chain has TRBV7-9 and TRBJ1-2; D uncertain. This CDR3 region has 13 residues. The germline gives CDR1 SEHNR, CDR2 FQNEAQ (reference sequence). V was clipped by 6 bases and J by 7 bases, with 15 bases between them. CDR3 DNA sequence: TGTGCCAGCAGTTACCGGGAGCTCGGTGGCTACACCTTC. Amino acid sequence: CASSYRELGGYTF.

This clone showed up just once. This rearrangement joins TRBV19 to TRBJ2-1, with D hard to call. Germline V CDR1 and CDR2: LNHDA, SQIVND (reference sequence). The CDR3 runs 12 residues. Trimming stripped 4 bases from V and 6 bases from J, with 7 bases between. CDR3 DNA: TGTGCCAGTAGTAAAAACATCAATGAGCAGTTCTTC. Translating gives CASSKNINEQFF.

The chain has TRBV7-2 and TRBJ1-5; maybe TRBD1 (6 bases). V dropped 5 bases and J dropped 7 bases, with 12 bases sitting between them. This CDR3 is built from 13 residues. Per germline, CDR1 SGHTA and CDR2 FQGNSA. The CDR3 DNA sequence: TGTGCCAGCAGCCCAGGGGTAAGACAGCCCCAGCATTTT. It specifies CASSPGVRQPQHF.

The J gene is TRBJ2-1, the V gene TRBV11-1; a weak D match, TRBD2 (6 bases). This CDR3 contains 14 residues. The V and J ends lost 1 base and 7 bases respectively, with 11 bases between them. In germline, CDR1 is SGHAT, CDR2 FQDESV (reference sequence). In DNA, the CDR3 is TGTGCCAGCAGCTTAGAGGGTCGGGGGAATGAGCAGTTCTTC. Encoded protein: CASSLEGRGNEQFF.

The chain couples TRBV5-1 to TRBJ2-2; 7 nucleotides agree with TRBD2. Germline V gene data show CDR1 as SGHRS and CDR2 as YFSETQ. This CDR3 comprises 16 residues. V lost 3 bases to trimming and J lost 5 bases; unmatched junction nucleotides: 10. The CDR3 sequence is CASSSLTSRRTGELFF. As DNA, the CDR3 is TGCGCCAGCAGCTCCCTGACTAGCAGGAGGACCGGGGAGCTGTTTTTT.